The clone carrying this T cell receptor (beta chain) has at least ten counts. The CDR3 is 17 amino acids. V was pared by 3 bases and J by 1 base, with 8 bases of the junction left unmatched. Germline values: CDR1 MGHRA, CDR2 YSYEKL. The sample belongs to a study of blood T cell repertoires in COVID-19. Assay: immunoSEQ multiplex PCR; the TCRdb copy retains only in-frame clones and omits some. In the table there are about 140,000 clones, 65% to 90% of which are singletons. This clonotype was obtained from a man between 45 and 60 years old with acute or convalescent COVID-19. Sample: peripheral blood. The gene calls are TRBV4-1 and TRBJ2-7, with 11 bases identical to TRBD2. The CDR3 bases are TGCGCCAGCAGCCAGACCTCCGGGACTAGCGGATCCTACGAGCAGTACTTC. Translation: CASSQTSGTSGSYEQYF.